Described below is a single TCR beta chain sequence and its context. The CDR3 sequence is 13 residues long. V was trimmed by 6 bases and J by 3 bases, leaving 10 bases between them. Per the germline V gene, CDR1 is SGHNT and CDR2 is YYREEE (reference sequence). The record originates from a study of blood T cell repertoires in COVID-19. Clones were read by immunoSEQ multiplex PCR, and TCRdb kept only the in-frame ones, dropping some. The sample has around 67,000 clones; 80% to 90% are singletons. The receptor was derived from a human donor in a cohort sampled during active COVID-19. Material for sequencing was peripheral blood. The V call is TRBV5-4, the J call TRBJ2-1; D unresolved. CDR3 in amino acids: CASNIMFYNEQFF. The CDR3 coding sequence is TGTGCCAGCAACATCATGTTCTACAATGAGCAGTTCTTC.